Given below is one T cell receptor (beta chain) in context. The data originate from a study of blood T cell repertoires in COVID-19. Trimming took off 0 bases at V and 2 bases at J, with 8 bases between the two ends. The CDR3 length is 15 residues. Germline V CDR1 and CDR2: LNHNV, YYDKDF (reference sequence). Recovered participants had two consecutive negative NP/OP PCR tests, healthcare professional clearance, or symptom resolution. Per the study methods: Nucleated cell number was recorded as an estimate derived from reference gene primer amplification. The protocol was immunoSEQ multiplex PCR, while the TCRdb copy is restricted to in-frame clones and leaves out a portion. For V, J and clone size, that table is used; D and trimming come from the DNA. The table has fewer than 200,000 clones, 83% seen once; the top ten hold 4.4%.

What was sequenced was PBMCs or T cells enriched from blood (not recorded which). V and J are TRBV15 and TRBJ1-3, with D perhaps matching TRBD1 (5 bases). The clonotype comes from a woman aged 45-60 years who had recovered from COVID-19. The CDR3 nucleotides read TGTGCCACCAGCAGAGAATGGGGCCCTGGAAACACCATATATTTT. As protein: CATSREWGPGNTIYF.